What follows is one TCR beta chain and its context. The entry originates in a study of blood T cell repertoires in COVID-19. Germline loops: CDR1 LGHDT, CDR2 YNNKEL (reference sequence). Trimming cost V 3 bases and J 5 bases; bases outside gene matches: 6. The length of the CDR3 is 15 residues. Generated by immunoSEQ multiplex PCR, the TCRdb table keeps only in-frame clones and is missing some. The sample has about 200,000 clones, 86% seen once. The chain carries TRBV3-1 (or the pseudogene TRBV3-2) and TRBJ2-3; 9 bases are shared with TRBD1. The TCR comes from a man aged 35-49 years with acute COVID-19. The material sequenced was PBMCs or T cells enriched from blood (not recorded which). The CDR3, as DNA: TGTGCCAGCAGCCATAACCCGGGACAGGGAGATACGCAGTATTTT. This encodes CASSHNPGQGDTQYF.